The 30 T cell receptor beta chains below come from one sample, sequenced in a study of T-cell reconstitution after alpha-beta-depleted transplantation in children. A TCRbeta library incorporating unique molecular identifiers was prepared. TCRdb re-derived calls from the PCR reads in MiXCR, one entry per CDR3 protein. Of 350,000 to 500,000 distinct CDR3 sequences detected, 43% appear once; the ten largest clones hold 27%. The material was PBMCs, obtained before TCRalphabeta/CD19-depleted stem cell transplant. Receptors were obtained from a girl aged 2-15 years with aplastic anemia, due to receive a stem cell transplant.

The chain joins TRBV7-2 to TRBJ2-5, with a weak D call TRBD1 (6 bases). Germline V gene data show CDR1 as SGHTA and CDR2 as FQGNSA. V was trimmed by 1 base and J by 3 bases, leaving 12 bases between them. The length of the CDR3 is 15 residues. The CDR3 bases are TGTGCCAGCAGCTTAGGGGTCGAGGGGGAAGAGACCCAGTACTTC. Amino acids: CASSLGVEGEETQYF.

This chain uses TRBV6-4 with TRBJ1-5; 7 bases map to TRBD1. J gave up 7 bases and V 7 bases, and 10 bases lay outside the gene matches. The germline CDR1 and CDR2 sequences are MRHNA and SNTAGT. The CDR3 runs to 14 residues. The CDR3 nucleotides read TGTGCCAGCACTGATACAGGGGCGAAGCAGCCCCAGCATTTT. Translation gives CASTDTGAKQPQHF.

The CDR3 region has the DNA TGTGCCAGCGGGCAGGGGGCTTACGAGCAGTACTTC. It codes for CASGQGAYEQYF. This chain joins TRBV7-8 and TRBJ2-7, with 8 bases identical to TRBD1. In germline, CDR1 is SGHVS, CDR2 FQNEAQ. After removal of 8 bases from V and 4 bases from J, the junction contained 4 bases not matched to a gene. CDR3 length: 12 amino acids. The whole variable domain, remainder taken from reference TRBV7-8 and TRBJ2-7, is GAGVSQSPRYKVAKRGQDVALRCDPISGHVSLFWYQQALGQGPEFLTYFQNEAQLDKSGLPSDRFFAERPEGSVSTLKIQRTQQEDSAVYLCASGQGAYEQYFGPGTRLTVT.

This CDR3 is CASSLGSIGVLTF. The CDR3 DNA reads TGCGCCAGCAGCTTGGGTTCGATTGGAGTCCTGACTTTC. This sequence joins TRBV5-1 and TRBJ2-6; no firm D call. Germline CDR1 reads SGHRS; CDR2 reads YFSETQ. Trimming shortened V by 0 bases and J by 13 bases, and 11 bases separated the two germline ends. The length of the CDR3 is 13 residues.

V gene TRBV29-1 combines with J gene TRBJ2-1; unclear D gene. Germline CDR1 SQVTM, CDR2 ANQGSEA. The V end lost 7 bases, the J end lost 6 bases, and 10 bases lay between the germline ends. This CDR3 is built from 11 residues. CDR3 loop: CSAGGGNEQFF. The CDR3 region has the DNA TGCAGCGCCGGTGGTGGCAATGAGCAGTTCTTC.

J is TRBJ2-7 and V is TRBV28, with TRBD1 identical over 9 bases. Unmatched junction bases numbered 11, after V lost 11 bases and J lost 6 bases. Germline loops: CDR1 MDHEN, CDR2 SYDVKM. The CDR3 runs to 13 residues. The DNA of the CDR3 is TGTGCCGCGGTGGGACAGGGTCTTGTCGAGCAGTACTTC. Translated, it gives CAAVGQGLVEQYF. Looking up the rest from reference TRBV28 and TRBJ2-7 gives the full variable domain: DVKVTQSSRYLVKRTGEKVFLECVQDMDHENMFWYRQDPGLGLRLIYFSYDVKMKEKGDIPEGYSVSREKKERFSLILESASTNQTSMYLCAAVGQGLVEQYFGPGTRLTVT.

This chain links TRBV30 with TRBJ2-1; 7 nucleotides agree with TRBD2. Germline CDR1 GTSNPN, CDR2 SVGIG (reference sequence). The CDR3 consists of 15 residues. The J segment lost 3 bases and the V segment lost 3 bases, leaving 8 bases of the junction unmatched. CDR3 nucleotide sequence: TGTGCCTGGAGGGGGCGGGCTAGCGGCTACAATGAGCAGTTCTTC. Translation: CAWRGRASGYNEQFF. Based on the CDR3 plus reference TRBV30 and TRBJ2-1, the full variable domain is SQTIHQWPATLVQPVGSPLSLECTVEGTSNPNLYWYRQAAGRGLQLLFYSVGIGQISSEVPQNLSASRPQDRQFILSSKKLLLSDSGFYLCAWRGRASGYNEQFFGPGTRLTVL.

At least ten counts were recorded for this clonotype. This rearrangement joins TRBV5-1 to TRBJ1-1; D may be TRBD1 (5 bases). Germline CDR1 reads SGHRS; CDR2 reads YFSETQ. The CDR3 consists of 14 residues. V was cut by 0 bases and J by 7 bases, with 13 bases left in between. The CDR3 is CASSLEAGRIEAFF. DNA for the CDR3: TGCGCCAGCAGCTTGGAAGCGGGACGGATTGAAGCTTTCTTT.

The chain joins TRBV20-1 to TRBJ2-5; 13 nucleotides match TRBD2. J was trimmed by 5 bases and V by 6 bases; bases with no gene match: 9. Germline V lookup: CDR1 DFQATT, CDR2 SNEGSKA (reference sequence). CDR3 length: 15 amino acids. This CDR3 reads CSARTRTSGSETQYF. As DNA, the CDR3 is TGCAGTGCACGAACCCGGACTAGCGGGAGTGAGACCCAGTACTTC.

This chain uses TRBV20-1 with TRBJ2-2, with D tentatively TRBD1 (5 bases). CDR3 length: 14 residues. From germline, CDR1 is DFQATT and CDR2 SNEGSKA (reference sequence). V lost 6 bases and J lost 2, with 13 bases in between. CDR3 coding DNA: TGCAGTGCCCGACAGTATTCAAACACCGGGGAGCTGTTTTTT. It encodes CSARQYSNTGELFF.

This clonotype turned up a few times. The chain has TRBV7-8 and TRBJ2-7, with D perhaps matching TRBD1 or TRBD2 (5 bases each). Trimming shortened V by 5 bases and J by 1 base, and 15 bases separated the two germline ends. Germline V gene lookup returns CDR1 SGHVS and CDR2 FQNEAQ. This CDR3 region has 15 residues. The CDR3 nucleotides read TGTGCCAGCAGCCCCCCGGGACGGACGTCCTACGAGCAGTACTTC. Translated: CASSPPGRTSYEQYF.

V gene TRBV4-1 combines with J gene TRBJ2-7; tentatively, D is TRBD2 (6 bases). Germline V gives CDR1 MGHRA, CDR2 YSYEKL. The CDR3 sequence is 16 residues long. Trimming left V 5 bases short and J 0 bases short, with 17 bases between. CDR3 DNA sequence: TGCGCCAGCAGCTCCCCCTTAGCGGTGAGCTCCTACGAGCAGTACTTC. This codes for CASSSPLAVSSYEQYF.

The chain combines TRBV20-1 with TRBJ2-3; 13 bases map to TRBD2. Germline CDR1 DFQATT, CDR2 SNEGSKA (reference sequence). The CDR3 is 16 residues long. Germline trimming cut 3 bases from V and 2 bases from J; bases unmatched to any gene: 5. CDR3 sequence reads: CSARPGLAGLTDTQYF. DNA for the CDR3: TGCAGTGCTAGGCCGGGACTAGCGGGACTCACAGATACGCAGTATTTT.

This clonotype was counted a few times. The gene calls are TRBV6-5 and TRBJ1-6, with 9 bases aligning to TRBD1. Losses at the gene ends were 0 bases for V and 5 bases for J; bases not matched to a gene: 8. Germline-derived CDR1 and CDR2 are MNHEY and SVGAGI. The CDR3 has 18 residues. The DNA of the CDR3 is TGTGCCAGCAGTTACTCCCAGACAGGGGGGACCCATAATTCACCCCTCCACTTT. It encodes CASSYSQTGGTHNSPLHF.

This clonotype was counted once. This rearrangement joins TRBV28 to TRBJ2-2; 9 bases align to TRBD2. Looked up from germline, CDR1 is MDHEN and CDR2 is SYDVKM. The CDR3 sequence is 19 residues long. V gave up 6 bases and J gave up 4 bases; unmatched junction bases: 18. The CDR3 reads CASRTLAGSQRSGTGELFF. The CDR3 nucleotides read TGTGCCAGCAGAACCCTAGCGGGATCCCAGAGGTCGGGCACCGGGGAGCTGTTTTTT.

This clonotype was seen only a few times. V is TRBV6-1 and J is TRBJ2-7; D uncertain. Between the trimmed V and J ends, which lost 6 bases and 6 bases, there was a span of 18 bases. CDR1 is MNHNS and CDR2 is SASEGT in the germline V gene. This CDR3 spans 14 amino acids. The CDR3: CASSLGRNLGEQYF. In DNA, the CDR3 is TGTGCCAGCAGCCTCGGACGGAACTTAGGCGAGCAGTACTTC.

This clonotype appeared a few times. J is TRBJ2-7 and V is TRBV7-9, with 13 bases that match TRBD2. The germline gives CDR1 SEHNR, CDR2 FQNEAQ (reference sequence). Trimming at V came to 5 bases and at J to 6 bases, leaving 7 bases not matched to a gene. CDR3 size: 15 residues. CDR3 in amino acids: CASSPAGLAGVEQYF. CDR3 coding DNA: TGTGCCAGCAGCCCCGCCGGACTAGCGGGAGTCGAGCAGTACTTC.

The CDR3 spells CASSPWTGAPETQYF. DNA for the CDR3: TGTGCCAGCAGCCCCTGGACAGGCGCTCCTGAGACCCAGTACTTC. The chain couples TRBV11-3 to TRBJ2-5, with 7 positions matching TRBD1. Germline CDR1 reads SGHNT; CDR2 reads YENEEA. V shed 5 bases and J 5 bases; nucleotides not matched to a gene: 11. The CDR3 is made up of 15 amino acids. The entire variable domain, with the rest obtained from reference TRBV11-3 and TRBJ2-5, is as follows: EAGVVQSPRYKIIEKKQPVAFWCNPISGHNTLYWYLQNLGQGPELLIRYENEEAVDDSQLPKDRFSAERLKGVDSTLKIQPAELGDSAVYLCASSPWTGAPETQYFGPGTRLLVL.

The CDR3 is CSAGGTGPFYEQYF. The CDR3 DNA reads as TGCAGTGCTGGGGGGACAGGGCCTTTCTACGAGCAGTACTTC. The chain has TRBV20-1 and TRBJ2-7, with 9 nucleotides matching TRBD1. The CDR3 loop spans 14 amino acids. V was clipped by 5 bases and J by 3 bases; unmatched bases: 8. Germline CDR1 is DFQATT and CDR2 is SNEGSKA (reference sequence).

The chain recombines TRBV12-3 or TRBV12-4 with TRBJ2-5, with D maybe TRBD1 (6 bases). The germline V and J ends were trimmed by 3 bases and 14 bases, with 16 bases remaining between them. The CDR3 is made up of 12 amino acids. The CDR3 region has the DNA TGTGCCAGCAGTTTCCCCCAGGGGCCGACATACTTC. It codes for CASSFPQGPTYF.

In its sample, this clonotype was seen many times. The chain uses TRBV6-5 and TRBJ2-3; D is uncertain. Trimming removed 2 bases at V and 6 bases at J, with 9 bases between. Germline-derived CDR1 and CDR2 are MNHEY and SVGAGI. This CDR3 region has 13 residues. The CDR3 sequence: CASSYRVRDTQYF. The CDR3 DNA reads TGTGCCAGCAGTTACAGGGTCCGGGATACGCAGTATTTT.

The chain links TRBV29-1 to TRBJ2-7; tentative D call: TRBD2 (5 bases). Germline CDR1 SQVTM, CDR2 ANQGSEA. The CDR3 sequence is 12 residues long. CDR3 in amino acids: CTYLPGSDEQYF. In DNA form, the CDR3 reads TGCACCTACTTACCGGGATCGGACGAGCAGTACTTC.

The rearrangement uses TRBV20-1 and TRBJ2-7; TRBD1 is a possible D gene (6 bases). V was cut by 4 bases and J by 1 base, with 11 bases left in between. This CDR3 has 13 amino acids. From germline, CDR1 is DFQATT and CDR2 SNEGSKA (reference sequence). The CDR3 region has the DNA TGCAGTGCTACGGACAGACAATCCTACGAGCAGTACTTC. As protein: CSATDRQSYEQYF.

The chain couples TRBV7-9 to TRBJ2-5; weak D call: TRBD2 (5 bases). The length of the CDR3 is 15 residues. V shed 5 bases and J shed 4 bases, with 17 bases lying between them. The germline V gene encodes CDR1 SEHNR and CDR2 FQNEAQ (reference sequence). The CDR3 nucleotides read TGTGCCAGCAGCCCCGGGGTCTTCCGACGAGAGACCCAGTACTTC. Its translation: CASSPGVFRRETQYF.

The CDR3 here is CASSTTDRGHEQFF. In DNA form, the CDR3 reads TGTGCCAGCAGCACAACGGACAGGGGCCATGAGCAGTTCTTC. The chain combines TRBV7-6 with TRBJ2-1, with TRBD1 matching over 9 bases. Trimming removed 5 bases from V and 8 bases from J; junction bases left unmatched: 7. There are 14 residues in the CDR3. Germline V gene sequence: CDR1 SGHVS, CDR2 FNYEAQ.

The CDR3 nucleotides read TGTGCCAGCAGCTTAGTGGGGGGGCCGGGAGATACGCAGTATTTT. This translates into CASSLVGGPGDTQYF. V and J are TRBV7-2 and TRBJ2-3, with TRBD2 as a possible D gene (7 bases). Trimming stripped 1 base from V and 5 bases from J, with 13 bases between. This CDR3 region has 15 residues. Germline CDR1 is SGHTA and CDR2 is FQGNSA.

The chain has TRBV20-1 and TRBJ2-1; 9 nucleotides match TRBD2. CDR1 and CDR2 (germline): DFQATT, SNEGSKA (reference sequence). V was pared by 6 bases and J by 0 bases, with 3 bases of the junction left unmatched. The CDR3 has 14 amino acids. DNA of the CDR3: TGCAGTGCGCCTAGCGGGACCTCCTACAATGAGCAGTTCTTC. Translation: CSAPSGTSYNEQFF.

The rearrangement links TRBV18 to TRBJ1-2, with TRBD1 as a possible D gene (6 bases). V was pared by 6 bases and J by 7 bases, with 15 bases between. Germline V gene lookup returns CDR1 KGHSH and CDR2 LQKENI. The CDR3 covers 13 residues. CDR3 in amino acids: CASSQGVGAGYTF. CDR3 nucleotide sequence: TGTGCCAGCTCGCAAGGAGTGGGGGCTGGCTACACCTTC.

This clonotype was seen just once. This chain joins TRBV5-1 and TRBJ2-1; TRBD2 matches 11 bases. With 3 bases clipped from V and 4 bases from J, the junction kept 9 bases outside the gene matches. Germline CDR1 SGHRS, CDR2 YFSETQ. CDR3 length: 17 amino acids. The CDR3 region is CASSSSASGGIYNEQFF. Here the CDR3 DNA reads TGCGCCAGCAGCTCCTCCGCTAGCGGGGGGATTTACAATGAGCAGTTCTTC.

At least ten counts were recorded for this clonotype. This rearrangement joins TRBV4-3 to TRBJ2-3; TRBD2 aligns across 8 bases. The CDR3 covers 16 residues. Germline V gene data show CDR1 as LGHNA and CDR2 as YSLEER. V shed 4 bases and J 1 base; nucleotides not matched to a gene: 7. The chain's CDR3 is CASSPIGTRGTDTQYF. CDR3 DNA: TGCGCCAGCAGCCCGATCGGGACTAGGGGCACAGATACGCAGTATTTT.